The next 19 T cell receptor beta chains were all read from a single sample in a study of T cell repertoires in cytomegalovirus infection. No antigen is known for these receptors. TCRdb independently ran MiXCR on the reads; one entry per CDR3 protein. The sample holds approximately 990,000 distinct CDR3 sequences, roughly 30% seen once. The sample here was cultured CD8+ T cells from PBMCs, taken from culture after CMV antigen stimulation. The source is a human donor in good health (CMV status not recorded). Some clones in this sample may be carry-over from other donors' samples.

This clonotype came up once. V gene TRBV6-1 combines with J gene TRBJ1-1, with TRBD1 matching 8 bases. This CDR3 contains 14 residues. V lost 6 bases and J lost 1; bases outside the gene matches: 4. Per germline, CDR1 MNHNS and CDR2 SASEGT. The CDR3 loop reads CASRTGATNTEAFF. The CDR3 DNA is TGTGCCAGCAGGACAGGGGCGACGAACACTGAAGCTTTCTTT.

This sequence joins TRBV6-1 and TRBJ1-2; 8 positions agree with TRBD1. This CDR3 is 13 amino acids long. The germline V gene encodes CDR1 MNHNS and CDR2 SASEGT. The junction had 4 bases not matched to a gene; V was cut back by 5 bases and J by 5 bases. CDR3 loop: CASSPGQEYGYTF. The CDR3 DNA follows: TGTGCCAGCAGTCCGGGACAGGAATATGGCTACACCTTC.

This clonotype was seen ten or more times. The chain couples TRBV6-1 to TRBJ1-5; D unresolved. Trimming cost V 5 bases and J 0 bases, with 17 bases left between them. The CDR3 runs to 17 residues. Germline V CDR1 and CDR2: MNHNS, SASEGT. The CDR3 DNA follows: TGTGCCAGCAGTCCCCACGGGGAGTTCTTTAGCAATCAGCCCCAGCATTTT. It codes for CASSPHGEFFSNQPQHF.

In its sample, this clonotype was seen a few times. The chain is built from TRBV15 and TRBJ2-2; tentatively, D is TRBD1 (5 bases). Germline CDR1 LNHNV, CDR2 YYDKDF (reference sequence). CDR3 length: 17 residues. V was shortened by 0 bases and J by 3 bases, with 14 bases between the two germline ends. CDR3 sequence: CATSRDKGQGYTGELFF. CDR3 DNA: TGTGCCACCAGCAGAGATAAGGGCCAGGGTTACACCGGGGAGCTGTTTTTT.

J is TRBJ2-7 and V is TRBV2; 7 bases fit TRBD1. This CDR3 has 14 amino acids. Germline loops: CDR1 SNHLY, CDR2 FYNNEI. In DNA form, the CDR3 reads TGTGGCCAGCAGTCGGTACAGGGGAACTACGAGCAGTACTTC. It is translated as CGQQSVQGNYEQYF.

This clonotype was seen more than once but under ten times. This chain uses TRBV27 with TRBJ1-1, with D perhaps matching TRBD1 (5 bases). V was trimmed by 5 bases and J by 4 bases, leaving 17 bases between them. The CDR3 contains 15 residues. CDR1 and CDR2 (germline): MNHEY, SMNVEV (reference sequence). The CDR3 here is CASSGFGGGTTEAFF. As DNA, the CDR3 is TGTGCCAGCAGTGGATTCGGGGGTGGGACCACTGAAGCTTTCTTT.

The chain employs TRBV6-2 or TRBV6-3 and TRBJ1-5, with D possibly TRBD1 on 6 matching bases. CDR3 length: 15 residues. Trimming cost V 8 bases and J 7 bases, with 21 bases left between them. Germline assignment: CDR1 MNHEY and CDR2 SVGEGT. The CDR3: CASRPYRQVRQPQHF. CDR3 nucleotides: TGTGCCAGCCGTCCCTATAGACAGGTTCGACAGCCCCAGCATTTT.

The gene calls are TRBV20-1 and TRBJ2-7; no clear D. Germline loops: CDR1 DFQATT, CDR2 SNEGSKA (reference sequence). The CDR3 runs 14 residues. Trimming took off 0 bases at V and 1 base at J, with 10 bases between the two ends. Here the CDR3 DNA reads TGCAGTGCTAGAGATCGGGCCCAATCCTACGAGCAGTACGTC. It encodes CSARDRAQSYEQYV.

In this sample, this clonotype turned up many times. This chain links TRBV2 with TRBJ2-7; the match to TRBD1 covers 7 bases. Germline assignment: CDR1 SNHLY and CDR2 FYNNEI. CDR3 length equals 17 residues. V was clipped by 2 bases and J by 2 bases; unmatched bases: 12. The CDR3 sequence is CASSEFPNDRVTYEQYV. For the CDR3, the DNA is TGTGCCAGCAGTGAATTCCCCAACGACAGGGTCACCTACGAGCAGTACGTC.

In this sample, this clonotype turned up a few times. The J gene is TRBJ2-1, the V gene TRBV6-1, with D perhaps TRBD2 (6 bases). Germline V gene lookup returns CDR1 MNHNS and CDR2 SASEGT. The CDR3 extends over 12 amino acids. V was trimmed by 7 bases and J by 5 bases, leaving 9 bases between them. The CDR3 loop reads CASIAEDNEQFF. The CDR3 DNA is TGTGCCAGCATAGCGGAAGACAATGAGCAGTTCTTC.

The rearrangement links TRBV6-1 to TRBJ1-1, with D possibly being TRBD1 (6 bases). The germline V gene has CDR1 MNHNS and CDR2 SASEGT. The CDR3 loop spans 14 amino acids. V lost 6 bases, J lost 6 bases, and 17 bases lay in between. The CDR3 protein is CASSIRGGGPEAFF. The CDR3 bases are TGTGCCAGCAGCATCCGAGGGGGGGGACCTGAAGCTTTCTTT.

This clonotype was detected many times. The CDR3 bases are TGTGCCAGCAGCGAAGCGGGGGTTCAAGAGACCCAGTACTTC. Its translation is CASSEAGVQETQYF. The chain recombines TRBV7-2 with TRBJ2-5; 8 bases map to TRBD2. J was trimmed by 2 bases and V by 5 bases; bases with no gene match: 4. Germline values: CDR1 SGHTA, CDR2 FQGNSA. This CDR3 contains 14 residues.

This clonotype was seen a handful of times. The J gene is TRBJ2-1, the V gene TRBV20-1, with 8 bases matching TRBD2. Germline CDR1 DFQATT, CDR2 SNEGSKA (reference sequence). This CDR3 contains 13 residues. V lost 3 bases, J lost 4 bases, and 2 bases stayed unmatched. The CDR3 protein is CSARKRGYNEQFF. The CDR3 DNA follows: TGCAGTGCTAGGAAGCGGGGGTACAATGAGCAGTTCTTC.

In the case of this clonotype: A read error may account for a junction end that differs from germline. The rearrangement links TRBV20-1 to TRBJ1-2; no definite D call. The germline CDR1 and CDR2 sequences are DFQATT and SNEGSKA (reference sequence). The CDR3 has 14 residues. CDR3: CSASYPGANYDYTF. In DNA form, the CDR3 reads TGCAGTGCTAGTTACCCGGGTGCTAACTATGACTACACCTTC.

This clonotype has only a few counts. The chain carries TRBV7-9 and TRBJ1-5; D perhaps matches TRBD1 (6 bases). The CDR3 totals 16 residues. Between the trimmed V and J ends, which lost 5 bases and 1 base, there was a span of 15 bases. Per germline, CDR1 SEHNR and CDR2 FQNEAQ (reference sequence). The CDR3 nucleotides read TGTGCCAGCAGCCCGCAGGGGTCCCTCAGCAATCAGCCCCAGCATTTT. Protein: CASSPQGSLSNQPQHF. Full variable domain (outside the CDR3, taken from reference TRBV7-9 and TRBJ1-5): DTGVSQNPRHKITKRGQNVTFRCDPISEHNRLYWYRQTLGQGPEFLTYFQNEAQLEKSRLLSDRFSAERPKGSFSTLEIQRTEQGDSAMYLCASSPQGSLSNQPQHFGDGTRLSIL.

This chain joins TRBV29-1 and TRBJ2-7; 7 bases match TRBD2. This CDR3 is 11 amino acids long. V shed 7 bases and J 6 bases; nucleotides not matched to a gene: 6. Germline CDR1 SQVTM, CDR2 ANQGSEA. The CDR3 DNA reads as TGCAGCGCCCTGGCGGGGGTCGAGCAGTACGTC. It is translated as CSALAGVEQYV.

A note on this clonotype: This sequence may be a read error, since a much larger clone differs from it by one base. The rearrangement uses TRBV7-6 and TRBJ2-1; D is unclear. Trimming stripped 3 bases from V and 4 bases from J, with 16 bases between. The CDR3 has 16 amino acids. Germline CDR1 is SGHVS and CDR2 is FNYEAQ. CDR3 residues: CASSFRTVAEYNEQFF. The CDR3 DNA follows: TGTGCCAGCAGCTTTAGAACGGTCGCGGAATACAATGAGCAGTTCTTC.

The rearrangement joins TRBV11-2 to TRBJ1-5, with D uncertain. The CDR3 is 15 residues long. V was shortened by 5 bases and J by 0 bases, with 11 bases between the two germline ends. CDR1 is SGHAT and CDR2 is FQNNGV in the germline V gene. The CDR3 nucleotides are TGTGCCAGCAGCCCCGGGTTCTATAGCAATCAGCCCCAGCATTTT. Its protein is CASSPGFYSNQPQHF.

The chain combines TRBV20-1 with TRBJ2-7, with unresolved D. CDR3 length: 14 residues. Germline CDR1 is DFQATT and CDR2 is SNEGSKA (reference sequence). Between the trimmed V and J ends, which lost 5 bases and 3 bases, there was a span of 17 bases. CDR3 DNA sequence: TGCAGTGCTCTACAGCGACTGGACCTCTACGAGCAGTACGTC. This gives the protein CSALQRLDLYEQYV.